The 32 T cell receptor beta chains reported below all come from one sample, sequenced in a study of vaccination and CD4 T cells after COVID-19. The antigens of these receptors remain unknown. An Oncomine TCR Beta short-read assay was used to sequence the DNA from cultured CD4+ T cells. TCRdb re-derived calls from the PCR reads in MiXCR, one entry per CDR3 protein. The sample includes roughly 19,000 distinct CDR3 sequences, 50% seen only once; the top ten take 6.5%. Treatment denoted: approximately nine-day PBMC culture with coronavirus spike peptide pools or control peptides (ViraFEST assay). Sequencing was done on a sample of CD4+ T cells from blood, cultured in vitro. The receptors originated from a human donor who had recovered from COVID-19.

This clonotype has a handful of counts. V usage is TRBV6-2 or TRBV6-3 and J usage is TRBJ1-5; 7 bases match TRBD1. The CDR3 is made up of 17 amino acids. Losses at the gene ends were 6 bases for V and 4 bases for J; bases not matched to a gene: 15. CDR1 is MNHEY, CDR2 SVGEGT, per germline. The CDR3 loop is CASRSATGTTGNQPQHF. The CDR3 nucleotides read TGTGCCAGCAGATCGGCGACAGGGACCACTGGGAATCAGCCCCAGCATTTT.

This clonotype was seen a few times. The chain carries TRBV2 and TRBJ2-1; D is possibly TRBD2 (7 bases). CDR1 SNHLY and CDR2 FYNNEI come from the germline V gene. V shed 7 bases and J shed 8 bases, with 21 bases lying between them. The CDR3 covers 15 residues. CDR3 in amino acids: CASTQNGEGGDEQFF. CDR3 DNA sequence: TGTGCCAGCACCCAGAACGGGGAGGGGGGGGATGAGCAGTTCTTC.

This clonotype appeared once. This chain links TRBV20-1 with TRBJ2-3; perhaps TRBD1 as D (7 bases). The V end was cut by 5 bases, the J end by 9 bases, with 24 bases between. In germline, CDR1 is DFQATT, CDR2 SNEGSKA (reference sequence). The CDR3 extends over 15 amino acids. The CDR3, as DNA: TGCAGTGCTTCCCACCCCCAGGGGGGATTATGGACGCAGTATTTT. Protein sequence: CSASHPQGGLWTQYF.

There are a few counts of this clonotype. The V call is TRBV6-2 or TRBV6-3, the J call TRBJ1-2; a possible D gene is TRBD1 (6 bases). Trimming removed 0 bases at V and 7 bases at J, with 9 bases between. The CDR3 has 13 residues. The germline V gene encodes CDR1 MNHEY and CDR2 SVGEGT. CDR3 residues: CASSYSQGFGYTF. In DNA, the CDR3 is TGTGCCAGCAGTTACTCCCAGGGGTTTGGCTACACCTTC.

V gene TRBV6-1 combines with J gene TRBJ2-3; D remains ambiguous. Germline V CDR1 and CDR2: MNHNS, SASEGT. V was shortened by 6 bases and J by 0 bases, with 7 bases between the two germline ends. CDR3 length: 13 amino acids. CDR3 amino acids: CASRRLSTDTQYF. The CDR3 DNA sequence: TGTGCCAGCAGAAGGCTTAGCACAGATACGCAGTATTTT.

This rearrangement joins TRBV20-1 to TRBJ2-5; D is ambiguous. The CDR3 loop spans 11 amino acids. V lost 0 bases and J 4 bases, leaving 3 bases between the germline ends. CDR1 DFQATT and CDR2 SNEGSKA come from the germline V gene (reference sequence). CDR3 sequence (DNA): TGCAGTGCTAGAGACGGAGAGACCCAGTACTTC. Encoded protein: CSARDGETQYF.

The V call is TRBV27, the J call TRBJ2-7; unclear D gene. The CDR3 is made up of 15 amino acids. Trimming took off 8 bases at V and 2 bases at J, with 19 bases between the two ends. The germline gives CDR1 MNHEY, CDR2 SMNVEV (reference sequence). DNA for the CDR3: TGTGCCAGCTCAGCACGCCCCATCAACACCTACGAGCAGTACTTC. This gives the protein CASSARPINTYEQYF.

CDR3 in DNA: TGCAGTGCTAGAGACGGAACTAGACTCGATGAGCAGTTCTTC. Residues: CSARDGTRLDEQFF. This chain links TRBV20-1 with TRBJ2-1; D is perhaps TRBD2 (5 bases). V lost 0 bases, J lost 8 bases, and 14 bases lay in between. There are 14 residues in the CDR3. Germline lookup yields CDR1 DFQATT and CDR2 SNEGSKA (reference sequence).

The V and J genes are TRBV7-2 and TRBJ2-7, with 10 bases aligning to TRBD2. Trimming at V came to 4 bases and at J to 4 bases, leaving 7 bases not matched to a gene. This CDR3 has 15 amino acids. CDR1 SGHTA and CDR2 FQGNSA come from the germline V gene. CDR3 bases: TGTGCCAGCAGCTCCGTACTAGCGGGGAGGTACGAGCAGTACTTC. Protein product: CASSSVLAGRYEQYF.

This clonotype was seen a few times. The rearrangement links TRBV6-1 to TRBJ1-2; 8 bases line up with TRBD1. V shed 6 bases and J 8 bases; nucleotides not matched to a gene: 11. The CDR3 runs to 14 residues. The V gene's germline CDR1 is MNHNS and CDR2 SASEGT. The CDR3, as DNA: TGTGCCAGCAGCCTCGGACAGGGAATGGGCGGCTACACCTTC. Translating gives CASSLGQGMGGYTF.

The chain has TRBV28 and TRBJ2-5, with 7 bases identical to TRBD2. Germline V gene lookup returns CDR1 MDHEN and CDR2 SYDVKM. The CDR3 sequence is 16 residues long. V gave up 2 bases and J gave up 4 bases; unmatched junction bases: 10. The CDR3 spells CASSLGGGPSRETQYF. The DNA for the CDR3 is TGTGCCAGCAGTTTAGGGGGAGGGCCCAGCAGAGAGACCCAGTACTTC.

This sequence joins TRBV7-9 and TRBJ2-5; 9 bases are shared with TRBD1. The CDR3 consists of 13 residues. With 5 bases clipped from V and 5 bases from J, the junction kept 3 bases outside the gene matches. Per the germline V gene, CDR1 is SEHNR and CDR2 is FQNEAQ (reference sequence). As DNA, the CDR3 is TGTGCCAGCAGCCTCGACAGGGGGGAGACCCAGTACTTC. Translated, it gives CASSLDRGETQYF.

CDR3 sequence: CASSLQQGTLGPQHF. DNA of the CDR3: TGTGCCAGCAGCTTACAACAGGGGACCCTAGGGCCCCAGCATTTT. The chain links TRBV7-8 to TRBJ1-5, with 7 bases fitting TRBD1. Losses at the gene ends were 2 bases for V and 9 bases for J; bases not matched to a gene: 10. This CDR3 has 15 amino acids. Germline lookup yields CDR1 SGHVS and CDR2 FQNEAQ.

This clonotype was seen a handful of times. V gene TRBV20-1 combines with J gene TRBJ2-1; 8 bases fit TRBD2. In germline, CDR1 is DFQATT, CDR2 SNEGSKA (reference sequence). The CDR3 is 15 residues long. With V trimmed by 3 bases and J by 6 bases, 10 bases remained unmatched. The CDR3 sequence is CSASAGGEPFNEQFF. CDR3 in DNA: TGCAGTGCTAGTGCGGGGGGAGAGCCTTTCAATGAGCAGTTCTTC.

The gene calls are TRBV6-2 or TRBV6-3 and TRBJ1-5; 8 positions agree with TRBD1. This CDR3 contains 14 residues. V shed 10 bases and J 1 base; nucleotides not matched to a gene: 6. Germline CDR1 MNHEY, CDR2 SVGEGT. The DNA for the CDR3 is TGTGCCACCCACTGGACAGGGAGCAATCAGCCCCAGCATTTT. Translated: CATHWTGSNQPQHF.

This clonotype was counted between two and nine times. This chain links TRBV6-1 with TRBJ2-7; TRBD2 is a possible D gene (5 bases). The CDR3 totals 12 residues. Trimming pared 3 bases from V and 5 bases from J, leaving 8 bases between. Germline V lookup: CDR1 MNHNS, CDR2 SASEGT. CDR3 in DNA: TGTGCCAGCAGTGACCGGAGGCACGAGCAGTACTTC. Translation: CASSDRRHEQYF.

In its sample, this clonotype was seen a few times. The J gene is TRBJ2-5, the V gene TRBV7-8; a weak D match, TRBD1 (5 bases). Germline V gene sequence: CDR1 SGHVS, CDR2 FQNEAQ. Trimming pared 5 bases from V and 4 bases from J, leaving 14 bases between. CDR3 length: 14 residues. The CDR3 here is CASSRVPQGETQYF. The CDR3 nucleotides are TGTGCCAGCAGCCGGGTCCCCCAGGGAGAGACCCAGTACTTC.

This clonotype was detected a few times. The V and J genes are TRBV6-1 and TRBJ1-2, with no clear D. CDR3 length equals 14 residues. Per germline, CDR1 MNHNS and CDR2 SASEGT. V lost 2 bases to trimming and J lost 6 bases, with 13 bases between them. This CDR3 is CASSERRGFHGYTF. The CDR3 bases are TGTGCCAGCAGTGAACGGCGAGGGTTCCATGGCTACACCTTC.

This clonotype has only a few counts. The chain carries TRBV12-3 or TRBV12-4 and TRBJ2-3; 9 nucleotides align to TRBD1. The CDR3 runs 14 residues. Trimming cost V 10 bases and J 4 bases; bases outside gene matches: 9. The chain's CDR3 is CATKQGAGADTQYF. CDR3 nucleotides: TGTGCCACCAAACAGGGGGCAGGTGCAGATACGCAGTATTTT.

V is TRBV7-7 and J is TRBJ2-5; D call uncertain. This CDR3 region has 12 residues. Trimming removed 0 bases from V and 5 bases from J, with 4 bases in between. Germline V gives CDR1 SSHAT, CDR2 FNYEAQ (reference sequence). The CDR3, as DNA: TGTGCCAGCAGCTTAGCGGGGGAGACCCAGTACTTC. Its translation is CASSLAGETQYF.

This clonotype was counted only a few times. As DNA, the CDR3 is TGTGCCAGCAGTCTAGGGGGCGCGGGCACTGAAGCTTTCTTT. Its protein is CASSLGGAGTEAFF. The chain has TRBV2 and TRBJ1-1; 7 bases are shared with TRBD1. Germline V gives CDR1 SNHLY, CDR2 FYNNEI. This CDR3 contains 14 residues. The ends lost 5 bases at V and 4 bases at J; junction bases unmatched: 7.

The chain is built from TRBV7-8 and TRBJ1-5, with 9 bases that match TRBD1. Germline V lookup: CDR1 SGHVS, CDR2 FQNEAQ. After removal of 5 bases from V and 5 bases from J, the junction contained 4 bases not matched to a gene. The CDR3 is 14 amino acids. This CDR3 is CASSAQGAYQPQHF. In nucleotides, the CDR3 is TGTGCCAGCAGCGCACAGGGGGCCTATCAGCCCCAGCATTTT.

The chain uses TRBV6-1 and TRBJ1-2; D uncertain. The germline CDR1 and CDR2 sequences are MNHNS and SASEGT. Trimming took off 0 bases at V and 4 bases at J, with 6 bases between the two ends. The CDR3 totals 13 residues. CDR3 sequence (DNA): TGTGCCAGCAGTGAAGCCGCTCTCTATGGCTACACCTTC. It is translated as CASSEAALYGYTF.

The chain joins TRBV9 to TRBJ2-1; TRBD2 matches at 12 bases. With 4 bases clipped from V and 5 bases from J, the junction kept 4 bases outside the gene matches. The CDR3 has 15 amino acids. CDR1 and CDR2 from the germline V gene are SGDLS and YYNGEE. Here the CDR3 reads CASSPWTSGNNEQFF. For the CDR3, the DNA is TGTGCCAGCAGCCCGTGGACTAGCGGGAACAATGAGCAGTTCTTC.

This sequence joins TRBV6-2 or TRBV6-3 and TRBJ1-1; no definite D call. The germline V gene has CDR1 MNHEY and CDR2 SVGEGT. This CDR3 is 17 amino acids long. V gave up 0 bases and J gave up 4 bases, with 18 bases separating them. The CDR3 region has the DNA TGTGCCAGCAGTTACTCGGTTCGGATCGGAGAGGGCACTGAAGCTTTCTTT. Amino acid sequence: CASSYSVRIGEGTEAFF.

In its sample, this clonotype ranks as large. V usage is TRBV21-1 and J usage is TRBJ1-5. TRBV21-1 is reported as a pseudogene. The CDR3 consists of 18 residues. Here the CDR3 reads CASSKGEGGRDGNQPQHF. CDR3 DNA: TGTGCCAGCAGCAAAGGAGAGGGGGGGAGGGATGGCAATCAGCCCCAGCATTTT.

The chain combines TRBV20-1 with TRBJ2-3; 13 bases match TRBD2. The CDR3 has 18 amino acids. Unmatched junction bases numbered 13, after V lost 3 bases and J lost 4 bases. Germline V lookup: CDR1 DFQATT, CDR2 SNEGSKA (reference sequence). CDR3 DNA: TGCAGTGCTAGGGATCCTTCACTAGCGGGAGGGCGGGCAGATACGCAGTATTTT. It codes for CSARDPSLAGGRADTQYF.

This clonotype has a handful of counts. The chain links TRBV21-1 to TRBJ1-5. TRBV21-1 is reported as a pseudogene. The CDR3 runs to 15 residues. This CDR3 reads CASSTLIGVGQPQHF. As DNA, the CDR3 is TGTGCCAGCAGCACTCTTATCGGGGTAGGACAGCCCCAGCATTTT.

The chain has TRBV2 and TRBJ1-2; TRBD1 matches 7 bases. Trimming at V came to 2 bases and at J to 8 bases, leaving 5 bases not matched to a gene. The length of the CDR3 is 13 residues. The germline gives CDR1 SNHLY, CDR2 FYNNEI. CDR3 in amino acids: CASSERSGGGYTF. The CDR3 region has the DNA TGTGCCAGCAGTGAAAGATCAGGGGGGGGCTACACCTTC.

This clonotype was seen only a few times. The chain has TRBV5-4 and TRBJ2-1; TRBD1 aligns across 9 bases. The CDR3 runs to 15 residues. Losses at the gene ends were 4 bases for V and 4 bases for J; bases not matched to a gene: 6. From germline, CDR1 is SGHNT and CDR2 YYREEE (reference sequence). This chain's CDR3 is CASSGGTGSYNEQFF. In DNA, the CDR3 is TGTGCCAGCAGCGGCGGGACAGGGTCTTACAATGAGCAGTTCTTC.

V and J are TRBV5-1 and TRBJ1-3, with D unclear. This CDR3 region has 14 residues. The V end lost 0 bases, the J end lost 3 bases, and 7 bases lay between the germline ends. Germline V gene sequence: CDR1 SGHRS, CDR2 YFSETQ. The CDR3 DNA is TGCGCCAGCAGCTTGGCTGGGTATGGAAACACCATATATTTT. Translation gives CASSLAGYGNTIYF.

In this sample, this clonotype turned up a few times. The chain links TRBV10-2 to TRBJ1-6; the D gene is possibly TRBD1 (6 bases). The CDR3 contains 13 residues. Looked up from germline, CDR1 is WSHSY and CDR2 is SAAADI. The V end lost 4 bases, the J end lost 6 bases, and 7 bases lay between the germline ends. CDR3 sequence reads: CASSGTVNSPLHF. The CDR3 nucleotides are TGCGCCAGCAGTGGGACAGTTAATTCACCCCTCCACTTT.